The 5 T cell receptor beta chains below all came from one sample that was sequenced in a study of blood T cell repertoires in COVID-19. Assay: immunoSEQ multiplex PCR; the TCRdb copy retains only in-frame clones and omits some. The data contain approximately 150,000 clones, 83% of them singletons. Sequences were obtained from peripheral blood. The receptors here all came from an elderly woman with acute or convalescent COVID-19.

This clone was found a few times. DNA for the CDR3: TGTGCCAGTTCCACCAGGACAACGCTCGCTGAAGCTTTCTTT. It encodes CASSTRTTLAEAFF. The chain uses TRBV2 and TRBJ1-1, with D possibly being TRBD1 (5 bases). Germline V CDR1 and CDR2: SNHLY, FYNNEI. V lost 9 bases and J 6 bases, leaving 20 bases between the germline ends. The CDR3 contains 14 residues.

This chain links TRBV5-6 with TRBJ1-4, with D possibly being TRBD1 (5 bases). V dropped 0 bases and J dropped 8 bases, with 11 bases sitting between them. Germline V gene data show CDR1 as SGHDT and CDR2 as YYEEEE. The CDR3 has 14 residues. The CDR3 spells CASSLEGEGEKLFF. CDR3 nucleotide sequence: TGTGCCAGCAGCTTGGAAGGGGAGGGCGAAAAACTGTTTTTT.

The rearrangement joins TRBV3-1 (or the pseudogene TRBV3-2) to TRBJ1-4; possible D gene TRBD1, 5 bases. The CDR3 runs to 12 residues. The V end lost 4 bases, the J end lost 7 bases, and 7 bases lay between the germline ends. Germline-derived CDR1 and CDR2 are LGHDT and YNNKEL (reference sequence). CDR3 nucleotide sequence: TGTGCCAGCAGCCCGACAGCTGAAAAACTGTTTTTT. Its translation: CASSPTAEKLFF.

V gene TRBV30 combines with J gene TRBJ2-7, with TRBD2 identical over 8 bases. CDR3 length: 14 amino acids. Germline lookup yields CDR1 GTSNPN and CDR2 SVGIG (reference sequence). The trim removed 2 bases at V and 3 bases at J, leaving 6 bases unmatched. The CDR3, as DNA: TGTGCCTGGAGTCCTACTAGCGGAGGCTACGAGCAGTACTTC. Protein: CAWSPTSGGYEQYF.

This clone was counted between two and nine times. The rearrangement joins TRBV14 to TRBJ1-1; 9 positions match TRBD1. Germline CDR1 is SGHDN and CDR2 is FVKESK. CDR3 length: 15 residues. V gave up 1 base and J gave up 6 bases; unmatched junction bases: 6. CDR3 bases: TGTGCCAGCAGCCAAGGAGGGGACAGGGACGCTGAAGCTTTCTTT. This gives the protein CASSQGGDRDAEAFF.